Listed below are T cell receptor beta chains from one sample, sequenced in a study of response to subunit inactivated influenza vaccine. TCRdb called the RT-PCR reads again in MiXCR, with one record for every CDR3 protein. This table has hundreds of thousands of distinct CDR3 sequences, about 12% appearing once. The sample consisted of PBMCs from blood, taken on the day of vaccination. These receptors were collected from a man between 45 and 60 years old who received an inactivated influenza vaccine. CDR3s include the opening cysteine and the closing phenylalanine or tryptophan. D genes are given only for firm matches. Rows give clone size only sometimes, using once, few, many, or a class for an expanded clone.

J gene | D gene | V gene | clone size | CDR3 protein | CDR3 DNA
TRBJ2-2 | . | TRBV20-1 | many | CSTPRRGNTGELFF | TGCAGTACCCCCAGGCGGGGGAACACCGGGGAGCTGTTTTTT
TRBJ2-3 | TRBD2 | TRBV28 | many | CASSFGGLALTDTQYF | TGTGCCAGCAGTTTCGGGGGACTAGCGCTCACAGATACGCAGTATTTT
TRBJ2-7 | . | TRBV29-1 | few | CSVAKDGEQYF | TGCAGCGTCGCCAAGGACGGCGAGCAGTACTTC
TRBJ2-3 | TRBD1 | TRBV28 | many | CASNLLLQGRPDTQYF | TGTGCCAGCAACCTACTATTACAGGGGCGGCCAGATACGCAGTATTTT
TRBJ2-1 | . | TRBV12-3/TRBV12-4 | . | CASSPQRRGWGNEQFF | TGTGCCAGCAGTCCCCAGCGGAGGGGTTGGGGAAATGAGCAGTTCTTC
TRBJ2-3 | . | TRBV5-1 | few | CASSLEALTDTQYF | TGCGCCAGCAGCTTGGAGGCGCTCACAGATACGCAGTATTTT
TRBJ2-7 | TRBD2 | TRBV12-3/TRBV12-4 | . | CASSEDGRLSGEQYF | TGTGCCAGCAGTGAGGACGGGAGGCTCTCCGGGGAGCAGTACTTC
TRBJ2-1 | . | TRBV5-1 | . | CASSLALRTYNEQFF | TGCGCCAGCAGCTTGGCCTTGCGAACCTACAATGAGCAGTTCTTC
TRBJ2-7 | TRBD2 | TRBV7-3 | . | CASSLSGEGRYEQYF | TGTGCCAGCAGCTTAAGCGGGGAGGGCCGCTACGAGCAGTACTTC
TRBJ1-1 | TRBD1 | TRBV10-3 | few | CAINGQGASNTEAFF | TGTGCCATCAATGGACAGGGGGCGTCCAACACTGAAGCTTTCTTT
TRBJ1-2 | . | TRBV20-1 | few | CSASGDNGYTF | TGCAGTGCGTCAGGGGACAATGGCTACACCTTC
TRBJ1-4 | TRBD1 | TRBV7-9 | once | CASSRDRNEKLFF | TGTGCCAGCAGCAGGGACAGGAATGAAAAACTGTTTTTT
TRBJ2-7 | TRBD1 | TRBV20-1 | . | CSASWTGETYEQYF | TGCAGTGCTAGTTGGACAGGTGAAACCTACGAGCAGTACTTC